This T cell receptor beta chain emerged from a study of T cell changes during pregnancy in multiple sclerosis. CDR3 length: 16 residues. Trimming left V 5 bases short and J 0 bases short, with 14 bases between. Germline CDR1 is LNHDA and CDR2 is SQIVND (reference sequence). Sequenced by immunoSEQ multiplex PCR; TCRdb stores in-frame clones only, minus some. This sample has roughly 74,000 clones; about nine tenths occur once, and the top ten carry around 3.2%. The chain couples TRBV19 to TRBJ1-5; D may be TRBD1 (6 bases). This specimen was peripheral blood, taken before pregnancy. The receptor was isolated from a female donor with multiple sclerosis, enrolled in a pregnancy study. The DNA of the CDR3 is TGTGCCAGTAGTGCCAGGGGAAGGGGTAGCAATCAGCCCCAGCATTTT. It encodes CASSARGRGSNQPQHF.